This TCR beta chain was profiled in a study of blood T cell repertoires in COVID-19. The method was immunoSEQ multiplex PCR; TCRdb's version includes in-frame clones alone and lacks a portion of them. The sample records approximately 290,000 clones, over 75% being singletons. The receptor was isolated from a woman under 40 who had recovered from COVID-19. The specimen sequenced was PBMCs or T cells enriched from blood (not recorded which).

CDR3 residues: CAIQVNYGYTF. The CDR3 DNA is TGTGCCATACAGGTGAACTATGGCTACACCTTC. The V call is TRBV12-3 or TRBV12-4, the J call TRBJ1-2; D is perhaps TRBD1 (5 bases). Deletions cut 10 bases from V and 2 bases from J, with 8 bases between. CDR3 size: 11 residues.